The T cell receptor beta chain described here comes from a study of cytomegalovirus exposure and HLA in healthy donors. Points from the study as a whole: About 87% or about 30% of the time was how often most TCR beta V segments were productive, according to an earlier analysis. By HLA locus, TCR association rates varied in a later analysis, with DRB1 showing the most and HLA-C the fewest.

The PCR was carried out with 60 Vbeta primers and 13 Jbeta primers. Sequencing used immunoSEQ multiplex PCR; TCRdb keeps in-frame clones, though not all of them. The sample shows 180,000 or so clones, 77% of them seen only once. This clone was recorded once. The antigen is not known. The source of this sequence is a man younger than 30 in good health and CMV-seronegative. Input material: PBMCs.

The CDR3 DNA follows: TGTGCCAGCAGCCTAACAGGGGGTATTACTAATGAAAAACTGTTTTTT. Translation gives CASSLTGGITNEKLFF. The chain carries TRBV7-2 and TRBJ1-4; TRBD1 matches 8 bases. CDR3 length equals 16 residues. J gave up 2 bases and V 5 bases, and 7 bases lay outside the gene matches. Looked up from germline, CDR1 is SGHTA and CDR2 is FQGNSA. Supplemented by reference TRBV7-2 and TRBJ1-4, the full variable domain reads GAGVSQSPSNKVTEKGKDVELRCDPISGHTALYWYRQSLGQGLEFLIYFQGNSAPDKSGLPSDRFSAERTGGSVSTLTIQRTQQEDSAVYLCASSLTGGITNEKLFFGSGTQLSVL.